The 7 T cell receptor beta chains listed next were all sequenced from one sample in a study of T cell responses to AZD1222 COVID-19 vaccine. TCRdb's table, derived via immunoSEQ multiplex PCR, lists solely in-frame clones and lacks some. This sample yields roughly 190,000 clones, of which about nine tenths are seen a single time; around 3% belongs to the top ten. Here the sequenced sample was peripheral blood, taken 28 days after the second AZD1222 dose. The receptor set was obtained from an adult who received the AZD1222 COVID-19 vaccine.

The chain uses TRBV4-1 and TRBJ2-7; 8 nucleotides agree with TRBD1. Trimming removed 4 bases from V and 7 bases from J; junction bases left unmatched: 15. CDR1 and CDR2 from the germline V gene are MGHRA and YSYEKL. CDR3 length: 16 residues. CDR3 DNA sequence: TGCGCCAGCAGCCCTCCCCCGGGACAGGTTTCGTATGAGCAGTACTTC. Protein product: CASSPPPGQVSYEQYF.

The V gene is TRBV10-3, the J gene TRBJ1-5; D ambiguous. Trimming cost V 4 bases and J 2 bases, with 6 bases left between them. The CDR3 length is 13 residues. The germline CDR1 and CDR2 sequences are ENHRY and SYGVKD. CDR3 coding DNA: TGTGCCATCAGTGTTGAGGGCAATCAGCCCCAGCATTTT. It is translated as CAISVEGNQPQHF.

This clone was counted a few times. This chain joins TRBV2 and TRBJ1-5; weak D call: TRBD1 (5 bases). The V and J ends lost 4 bases and 2 bases respectively, with 9 bases between them. Per germline, CDR1 SNHLY and CDR2 FYNNEI. The CDR3 length is 14 residues. The CDR3 sequence: CASSVLGGNQPQHF. CDR3 coding DNA: TGTGCCAGCAGTGTACTGGGGGGCAATCAGCCCCAGCATTTT.

The chain employs TRBV18 and TRBJ2-5; D is possibly TRBD2 (7 bases). Trimming left V 3 bases short and J 4 bases short, with 15 bases between. This CDR3 region has 15 residues. In germline, CDR1 is KGHSH, CDR2 LQKENI. Here the CDR3 reads CASSPVTGRGETQYF. Written as DNA, the CDR3 is TGTGCCAGCTCACCGGTTACAGGGAGGGGAGAGACCCAGTACTTC.

Only one count was recorded for this clone. CDR3 loop: CASSLSSGAGTEKLFF. The CDR3 DNA is TGTGCCAGCAGTTTATCGTCGGGGGCGGGAACTGAAAAACTGTTTTTT. The chain links TRBV27 to TRBJ1-4, with D perhaps matching TRBD1 (6 bases). This CDR3 region has 16 residues. Germline V gene sequence: CDR1 MNHEY, CDR2 SMNVEV (reference sequence). The V end was cut by 0 bases, the J end by 7 bases, with 15 bases between.

V is TRBV2 and J is TRBJ2-2; D is perhaps TRBD1 or TRBD2 (6 bases each). Trimming took 7 bases from V and 1 from J, leaving 13 bases between them. In germline, CDR1 is SNHLY, CDR2 FYNNEI. The CDR3 extends over 15 amino acids. CDR3 nucleotide sequence: TGTGCCAGCAAGGGCAAGGGGGGGAACACCGGGGAGCTGTTTTTT. Encoded protein: CASKGKGGNTGELFF.

This chain connects TRBV4-1 to TRBJ1-4; tentative D call: TRBD1 (5 bases). The CDR3 is 16 amino acids. V was pared by 4 bases and J by 5 bases, with 17 bases between. CDR1 and CDR2 from the germline V gene are MGHRA and YSYEKL. The CDR3: CASSLNPGLLNEKLFF. CDR3 in DNA: TGCGCCAGCAGCCTAAACCCGGGACTCTTAAATGAAAAACTGTTTTTT.